This T cell receptor (beta chain) was sequenced during a study of human T cells and chemical hapten exposure. As for the study in general: Investigators sensitized roughly 2 cm by roughly 2 cm of upper inner arm skin with 2% DPC. The patients, most of them female, presented with alopecia areata, totalis or universalis. Yields of TCR per sample differed, chiefly owing to small differences in pooled library volume.

The germline V gene has CDR1 KGHSH and CDR2 LQKENI. Trimming took 3 bases from V and 1 from J, leaving 6 bases between them. The CDR3 loop spans 13 amino acids. This clonotype was seen more than once but under ten times. Original handling: Samples held a median of roughly 100,000 TCRs, range roughly 20,000–750,000. TCRdb re-analysed the RACE reads in MiXCR, keeping a single row per CDR3 protein. None of the V and J calls come from the authors' own analysis; TCRdb made them. This sample has 40,000 to 60,000 distinct CDR3 sequences, with 9% to 9.5% found just once. As for time point: patch test 1, 2 weeks after DPC sensitization. Treatment of the sample: therapeutic diphenylcyclopropenone sensitization with weekly scalp DPC.

The chain has TRBV18 and TRBJ2-5; D is ambiguous. The sequence was obtained from a woman between 45 and 65 years old with alopecia areata. Some clones in this sample may be carry-over from other donors' samples. Here the sequenced sample was whole blood, taken in connection with sensitization to the hapten diphenylcyclopropenone (DPC). CDR3 sequence: CASSPYPQETQYF. The CDR3 region has the DNA TGTGCCAGCTCACCTTACCCCCAAGAGACCCAGTACTTC.